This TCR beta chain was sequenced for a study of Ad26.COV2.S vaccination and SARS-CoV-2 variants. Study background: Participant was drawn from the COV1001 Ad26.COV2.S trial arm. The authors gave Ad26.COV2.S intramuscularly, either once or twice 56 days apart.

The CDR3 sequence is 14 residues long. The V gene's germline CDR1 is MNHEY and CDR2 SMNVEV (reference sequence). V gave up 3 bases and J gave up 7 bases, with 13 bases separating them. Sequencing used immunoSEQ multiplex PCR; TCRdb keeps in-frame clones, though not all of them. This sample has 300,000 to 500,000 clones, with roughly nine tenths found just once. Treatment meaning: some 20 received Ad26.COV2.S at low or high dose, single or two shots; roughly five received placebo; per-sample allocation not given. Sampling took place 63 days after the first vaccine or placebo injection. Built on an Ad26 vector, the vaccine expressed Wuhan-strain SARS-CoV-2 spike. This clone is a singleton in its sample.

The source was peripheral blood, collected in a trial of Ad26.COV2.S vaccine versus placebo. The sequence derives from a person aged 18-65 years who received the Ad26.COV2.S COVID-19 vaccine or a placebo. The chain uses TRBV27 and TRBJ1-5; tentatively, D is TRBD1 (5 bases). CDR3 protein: CASSLRGFEQPQHF. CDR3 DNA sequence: TGTGCCAGCAGTTTGCGGGGGTTTGAACAGCCCCAGCATTTT.